Shown below are 15 T cell receptor beta chains from a single sample sequenced in a study of regulatory T cells in long-lasting Graves disease. CDR3 regions were amplified by Arm-PCR using iRepertoire HTBI primers to build TCR beta libraries. TCRdb re-called the multiplex PCR reads with MiXCR, one entry per CDR3 protein. Counted here are hundreds of thousands of distinct CDR3 sequences, roughly 16% occurring once; the ten biggest clones make up 22%. Sample time point: newly diagnosed GD, antithyroid drugs for less than 3 months. PBMC-derived RNA was used for the TCR library. The source material was peripheral blood mononuclear cells (PBMCs), sampled at new diagnosis, from a patient treated with antithyroid drugs. These receptors were taken from a female donor with Graves disease.

This clonotype was detected ten times or more. The V and J genes are TRBV18 and TRBJ2-3; 7 bases are shared with TRBD2. Germline values: CDR1 KGHSH, CDR2 LQKENI. This CDR3 region has 13 residues. Germline trimming cut 3 bases from V and 9 bases from J; bases unmatched to any gene: 6. CDR3 amino acids: CASSPPTSDTQYF. The CDR3 DNA follows: TGTGCCAGCTCACCGCCTACTAGCGACACGCAGTATTTT.

The V call is TRBV29-1, the J call TRBJ2-1; a possible D gene is TRBD2 (7 bases). The DNA end is a closer match to TRBJ2-5, so the J assignment may be wrong. The CDR3 has 12 amino acids. CDR1 SQVTM and CDR2 ANQGSEA come from the germline V gene. CDR3 protein: CSVGPGGETQYF. CDR3 nucleotide sequence: TGCAGCGTTGGACCGGGGGGCGAGACCCAGTACTTC.

This clonotype was recorded many times. This chain connects TRBV12-3 or TRBV12-4 to TRBJ2-2; D uncertain. The ends were cut back, 6 bases at V and 2 bases at J, with 16 bases in the middle. The CDR3 is made up of 16 amino acids. The CDR3 loop is CASSHGQLRNTGELFF. The CDR3, as DNA: TGTGCCAGCAGCCACGGGCAATTGCGAAACACCGGGGAGCTGTTTTTT.

This clonotype appeared many times. CDR3 sequence: CASSSPPGQGYEQYF. In DNA form, the CDR3 reads TGTGCCAGCAGCTCCCCCCCGGGACAGGGATACGAGCAGTACTTC. This sequence joins TRBV5-5 and TRBJ2-7, with 9 bases lining up with TRBD1. Germline CDR1 reads SGHKS; CDR2 reads YYEKEE (reference sequence). This CDR3 is 15 amino acids long. Trimming cost V 3 bases and J 4 bases; bases outside gene matches: 8.

This clonotype was seen ten or more times. The chain carries TRBV12-3 or TRBV12-4 and TRBJ1-1, with 9 bases identical to TRBD1. Unmatched junction bases numbered 16, after V lost 4 bases and J lost 1 base. This CDR3 spans 19 amino acids. The CDR3 DNA follows: TGTGCCAGCAGTTCCACAGGGGGCGCAGGTTTTATCTGGAACACTGAAGCTTTCTTT. It encodes CASSSTGGAGFIWNTEAFF.

In its sample, this clonotype was seen many times. The chain combines TRBV3-1 with TRBJ1-2, with a possible D match to TRBD1 (5 bases). The V end lost 4 bases, the J end lost 4 bases, and 10 bases lay between the germline ends. Looked up from germline, CDR1 is LGHDT and CDR2 is YNNKEL (reference sequence). The CDR3 runs 13 residues. The CDR3 bases are TGTGCCAGCAGCCCCGAGACAGCCTATGGCTACACCTTC. This translates into CASSPETAYGYTF.

This clonotype was counted ten times or more. J is TRBJ2-7 and V is TRBV11-2, with 9 bases aligning to TRBD2. The CDR3 has 15 residues. Germline V lookup: CDR1 SGHAT, CDR2 FQNNGV. V gave up 4 bases and J gave up 2 bases; unmatched junction bases: 6. In DNA, the CDR3 is TGTGCCAGCAGCTGGGGACTAGCAACGACCTACGAGCAGTACTTC. Encoded protein: CASSWGLATTYEQYF.

V and J are TRBV3-1 and TRBJ2-7; possibly TRBD1 or TRBD2 for D (5 bases each). V lost 6 bases and J 6 bases, leaving 21 bases between the germline ends. Germline V gives CDR1 LGHDT, CDR2 YNNKEL (reference sequence). The CDR3 runs 15 residues. CDR3 amino acids: CASSDPGPTGPEQYF. The CDR3 nucleotides read TGTGCCAGCAGTGATCCGGGCCCTACGGGGCCCGAGCAGTACTTC.

The J gene is TRBJ2-1, the V gene TRBV18, with D perhaps TRBD1 (6 bases). Between the trimmed V and J ends, which lost 0 bases and 7 bases, there was a span of 16 bases. The germline V gene has CDR1 KGHSH and CDR2 LQKENI. This CDR3 contains 16 residues. The CDR3 protein is CASSPPGQQGRNEQFF. In nucleotides, the CDR3 is TGTGCCAGCTCACCACCGGGACAACAGGGCCGAAATGAGCAGTTCTTC.

Remarks on this clonotype: A much bigger clone sits one base away, suggesting this may be a read error. The CDR3 end shows no conserved phenylalanine or tryptophan, and so a read error is likely. The chain combines TRBV10-3 with TRBJ2-5, with D perhaps TRBD1 or TRBD2 (5 bases each). The CDR3 covers 16 residues. Germline lookup yields CDR1 ENHRY and CDR2 SYGVKD. V lost 3 bases, J lost 1 base, and 15 bases lay in between. CDR3 DNA: TGTGCCATCAGTGATGCCGGGACCAAGGGCCAAGAGACCCAGTACCTC. This translates into CAISDAGTKGQETQYL.

The table lists this clonotype with a few counts. V and J are TRBV11-2 and TRBJ2-7, with D perhaps TRBD2 (5 bases). The CDR3 is 14 residues long. Germline V gives CDR1 SGHAT, CDR2 FQNNGV. V shed 1 base and J shed 2 bases, with 9 bases lying between them. Here the CDR3 DNA reads TGTGCCAGCAGCTTAGGGAGAGGGACCTACGAGCAGTACTTC. Its protein is CASSLGRGTYEQYF.

The sample holds many counts of this clonotype. The chain uses TRBV20-1 and TRBJ2-7, with 13 nucleotides matching TRBD2. Losses at the gene ends were 4 bases for V and 0 bases for J; bases not matched to a gene: 6. This CDR3 contains 16 residues. CDR1 DFQATT and CDR2 SNEGSKA come from the germline V gene (reference sequence). CDR3 region: CSAISGTSGASYEQYF. CDR3 nucleotides: TGCAGTGCTATAAGTGGGACTAGCGGGGCCTCCTACGAGCAGTACTTC.

This clonotype was seen many times. This sequence joins TRBV24-1 and TRBJ2-7, with TRBD2 matching over 8 bases. The CDR3 runs 17 residues. V was pared by 3 bases and J by 7 bases, with 16 bases of the junction left unmatched. Germline CDR1 reads KGHDR; CDR2 reads SFDVKD. The CDR3 here is CATSDPPAAGGRKEQYF. As DNA, the CDR3 is TGTGCCACCAGTGATCCACCAGCTGCGGGGGGACGGAAAGAGCAGTACTTC.

Comments on this clonotype: A far larger clone differs by one base, so this is likely a read error. Without the conserved terminal phenylalanine or tryptophan, this CDR3 likely stems from a read error. V usage is TRBV7-8 and J usage is TRBJ2-3, with TRBD1 matching over 7 bases. Germline-derived CDR1 and CDR2 are SGHVS and FQNEAQ. The CDR3 has 16 residues. The V gene end was trimmed by 5 bases and the J gene end by 0 bases; junction bases not matched to a gene: 8. The CDR3 protein is CASSPRTGGSTDTQYL. The DNA of the CDR3 is TGTGCCAGCAGCCCCAGGACAGGCGGGAGCACAGATACGCAGTATCTT.

This clonotype was found once. A read error may explain this, as a much larger clone is one base away. The chain combines TRBV30 with TRBJ2-1; 9 nucleotides match TRBD2. The CDR3 extends over 14 amino acids. The V gene's germline CDR1 is GTSNPN and CDR2 SVGIG (reference sequence). The CDR3 reads CAWSVGLASNEQLF. CDR3 DNA: TGTGCCTGGAGTGTAGGACTAGCGTCAAATGAGCAGCTCTTC.